This entry is about one T cell receptor beta chain. Its antigen is currently unknown. The CDR3 is 13 residues long. Germline CDR1 and CDR2: SQVTM and ANQGSEA. Trimming left V 5 bases short and J 7 bases short, with 14 bases between. This entry comes from a study of T cells in localized non-small cell lung cancer. The study, taken as a whole, reports: A higher density of T cells in blood coincided with extended overall survival. Turning up in adjacent lung were a median about 61 of the top 100 tumor clones. Multi-region tumor sequencing was not done, so intratumor heterogeneity could not be excluded. Uninvolved neighboring lung showed the greatest T cell clonality, exceeding tumor.

Sequencing was performed with immunoSEQ multiplex PCR; in TCRdb, only in-frame clones are kept and a portion is missing. The data contain 15,000 to 20,000 clones, approximately 84% of them seen just once; the ten biggest clones take up 20% to 25%. The sequencing here drew on peripheral blood, taken before any cancer treatment. V gene TRBV29-1 combines with J gene TRBJ2-2; D perhaps matches TRBD2 (6 bases). This receptor was identified in a male donor at least 60 years old with stage I lung adenocarcinoma. The CDR3, as DNA: TGCAGCGTTTCCGAGGGAGGAGACGGGGAGCTGTTTTTT. Translating gives CSVSEGGDGELFF.